This T cell receptor beta chain was captured in a study of blood T cell repertoires in COVID-19. For the study at large: Researchers got acute and convalescent COVID-19 samples from the United States, Italy and Spain.

In the original processing: Amplified reference gene primers provided the basis for estimating nucleated cell counts. This table comes from immunoSEQ multiplex PCR, and its TCRdb copy is limited to in-frame clones, with some not included. The D gene and trimming were derived from the DNA, and the V and J assignments and clone size from that table. Altogether 240,000 or so clones are present, approximately 90% being singletons, with the ten largest covering less than 0.9%. Cohorts were assigned according to the clinical history that participants reported. No more than 2 weeks before study entry, exposed participants had met a case of COVID-19. The CDR3 totals 14 residues. Trimming took 6 bases from V and 12 from J, leaving 18 bases between them. CDR1 is SEHNR, CDR2 FQNEAQ, per germline (reference sequence).

Sequenced: PBMCs or T cells enriched from blood (not recorded which). This sequence originates from a man aged 50-59 years who had been exposed to COVID-19. The V and J genes are TRBV7-9 and TRBJ1-6; possible D gene TRBD1, 6 bases. The CDR3 DNA reads as TGTGCCAGCAGTTCGAACGGGGGGCGGGAACCCCTCCACTTT. This translates into CASSSNGGREPLHF.